The TCR beta chain described here comes from a study of OX40 agonist ivuxolimab in advanced cancers. General study points: At 0.1 to 3.0 mg/kg, clonal expansion of CD4+ and CD8+ blood T cells had occurred by week 6.

This clone was counted only a few times. The antigen is unknown. TCRdb keeps only in-frame clones here, not all; method: immunoSEQ multiplex PCR. The sample lists approximately 60,000 clones; about nine tenths were seen once. The CDR3 contains 15 residues. V was pared by 6 bases and J by 0 bases, with 5 bases of the junction left unmatched. In germline, CDR1 is MNHEY, CDR2 SVGAGI. The sequences come from CD4+ or CD8+ T cells sorted from blood, collected in a trial of the OX40 agonist ivuxolimab. This sequence originates from an adult with an advanced solid tumor such as melanoma, head and neck, liver or kidney cancer. This chain connects TRBV6-5 to TRBJ1-5; 7 bases agree with TRBD1. DNA for the CDR3: TGTGCCAGCAGAAACAGGGGCGATAGCAATCAGCCCCAGCATTTT. Translation gives CASRNRGDSNQPQHF.